This is a list of T cell receptor beta chains from one sample in a study of human T cells and chemical hapten exposure. TCRdb re-derived calls from the RACE reads in MiXCR, one entry per CDR3 protein. The sample records under 130,000 distinct CDR3 sequences, 30% to 35% being singletons. This material consisted of whole blood, taken in connection with sensitization to the hapten diphenylcyclopropenone (DPC). The receptor source for this set is a man aged 35 to 55 with alopecia areata. Some clones in this sample may be carry-over from other donors' samples. Both conserved end residues are part of each CDR3. The order of the fields is clone size, J gene, CDR3 length, V gene, D gene, CDR3 DNA, CDR3 protein. The D gene is left open where the match is weak. Not every row has a clone size; where given, it reads once, few, many or a size class.

clone_size: -; j_call: TRBJ2-1; cdr3_length: 16; v_call: TRBV6-4; d_call: TRBD2; cdr3_nt: TGTGCCAGCAGTGGAAGCGGGAGGGCCATCAGGGATGAGCAGTTCTTC; cdr3_aa: CASSGSGRAIRDEQFF
clone_size: -; j_call: TRBJ2-1; cdr3_length: 15; v_call: TRBV11-1; d_call: -; cdr3_nt: TGTGCCAGCAGCTTAGACCCTACCCCCTACAATGAGCAGTTCTTC; cdr3_aa: CASSLDPTPYNEQFF
clone_size: few; j_call: TRBJ2-3; cdr3_length: 16; v_call: TRBV4-2; d_call: TRBD1; cdr3_nt: TGTGCCAGCAGCCAAGAGGGGACAGGGGGGACAGATACGCAGTATTTT; cdr3_aa: CASSQEGTGGTDTQYF
clone_size: -; j_call: TRBJ2-1; cdr3_length: 16; v_call: TRBV5-1; d_call: TRBD2; cdr3_nt: TGCGCCAGCAGCCAGATTAGCGGGAGGGCCGCAAATGAGCAGTTCTTC; cdr3_aa: CASSQISGRAANEQFF
clone_size: -; j_call: TRBJ1-2; cdr3_length: 13; v_call: TRBV29-1; d_call: TRBD1; cdr3_nt: TGCAGCGTACTTACAGGGGAGGACTATGGCTACACCTTC; cdr3_aa: CSVLTGEDYGYTF
clone_size: -; j_call: TRBJ2-7; cdr3_length: 15; v_call: TRBV6-6; d_call: TRBD1; cdr3_nt: TGTGCCAGCAGTTACACGGACAGGGCATCCTACGAGCAGTACTTC; cdr3_aa: CASSYTDRASYEQYF
clone_size: few; j_call: TRBJ1-5; cdr3_length: 15; v_call: TRBV20-1; d_call: TRBD1; cdr3_nt: TGCAGTGCTAGAGATAAGGGGACAGCCAATCAGCCCCAGCATTTT; cdr3_aa: CSARDKGTANQPQHF
clone_size: -; j_call: TRBJ2-4; cdr3_length: 18; v_call: TRBV18; d_call: TRBD2; cdr3_nt: TGTGCCAGCTCACCTCTCTCAGGCGGGAGCGCGTCCAAAAACATTCAGTACTTC; cdr3_aa: CASSPLSGGSASKNIQYF
clone_size: -; j_call: TRBJ2-1; cdr3_length: 19; v_call: TRBV6-5; d_call: TRBD2; cdr3_nt: TGTGCCAGCAGTCCGCACAGGGGACGACTAGCGGGAGTGCAGAATGAGCAGTTCTTC; cdr3_aa: CASSPHRGRLAGVQNEQFF
clone_size: -; j_call: TRBJ1-1; cdr3_length: 14; v_call: TRBV6-5; d_call: TRBD1; cdr3_nt: TGTGCCAGCAAGAGAACAGGGGATGGCACTGAAGCTTTCTTT; cdr3_aa: CASKRTGDGTEAFF
clone_size: once; j_call: TRBJ2-2; cdr3_length: 16; v_call: TRBV9; d_call: -; cdr3_nt: TGTGCCAGCAGCCAGCCTTTGGGTAAAGGGACCGGGGAGCTGTTTTTT; cdr3_aa: CASSQPLGKGTGELFF
clone_size: few; j_call: TRBJ2-2; cdr3_length: 15; v_call: TRBV11-2; d_call: TRBD2; cdr3_nt: TGTGCCAGCAGCTTAGGGGGACTAGCGGCCGGGGAGCTGTTTTTT; cdr3_aa: CASSLGGLAAGELFF
clone_size: once; j_call: TRBJ2-1; cdr3_length: 16; v_call: TRBV14; d_call: TRBD2; cdr3_nt: TGTGCCAGCAGCCAAGTCGAGGGAGGGCGGTACAATGAGCAGTTCTTC; cdr3_aa: CASSQVEGGRYNEQFF
clone_size: -; j_call: TRBJ2-1; cdr3_length: 13; v_call: TRBV7-2; d_call: -; cdr3_nt: TGTGCCAGCAGACCAAATCGCGGCAATGAGCAGTTCTTC; cdr3_aa: CASRPNRGNEQFF
clone_size: few; j_call: TRBJ2-1; cdr3_length: 16; v_call: TRBV6-6; d_call: TRBD2; cdr3_nt: TGTGCCAGCAGTTCCGCGACTAGCGGGAGTCACGGTGAGCAGTTCTTC; cdr3_aa: CASSSATSGSHGEQFF
clone_size: few; j_call: TRBJ1-1; cdr3_length: 13; v_call: TRBV5-1; d_call: -; cdr3_nt: TGCGCCAGCAGCTCTAATATGAACACTGAAGCTTTCTTT; cdr3_aa: CASSSNMNTEAFF
clone_size: -; j_call: TRBJ1-2; cdr3_length: 18; v_call: TRBV14; d_call: -; cdr3_nt: TGTGCCAGCAGCCAAGAAGGGGGTATGGGATTGGAGGACTATGGCTACACCTTC; cdr3_aa: CASSQEGGMGLEDYGYTF
clone_size: once; j_call: TRBJ1-2; cdr3_length: 13; v_call: TRBV29-1; d_call: -; cdr3_nt: TGCAGCGTTGAGGACAGACCAAACTATGGCTACACCTTC; cdr3_aa: CSVEDRPNYGYTF
clone_size: -; j_call: TRBJ2-3; cdr3_length: 17; v_call: TRBV9; d_call: TRBD2; cdr3_nt: TGTGCCAGCAGCGTAGACCTAGCGGGAGGGCTGGTAGATACGCAGTATTTT; cdr3_aa: CASSVDLAGGLVDTQYF
clone_size: few; j_call: TRBJ2-3; cdr3_length: 17; v_call: TRBV4-2; d_call: TRBD1; cdr3_nt: TGTGCCAGCAGCCAAGAGGGTCGAGGGGGCAGCACAGATACGCAGTATTTT; cdr3_aa: CASSQEGRGGSTDTQYF
clone_size: -; j_call: TRBJ1-2; cdr3_length: 15; v_call: TRBV11-2; d_call: TRBD1; cdr3_nt: TGTGCCAGCAGCTCCTCCGGGACAGGGTTCTATGGCTACACCTTC; cdr3_aa: CASSSSGTGFYGYTF
clone_size: -; j_call: TRBJ2-1; cdr3_length: 14; v_call: TRBV14; d_call: TRBD2; cdr3_nt: TGTGCCAGCAGCCCTATAGCGGGAGCCAGTGAGCAGTTCTTC; cdr3_aa: CASSPIAGASEQFF
clone_size: -; j_call: TRBJ2-7; cdr3_length: 14; v_call: TRBV27; d_call: TRBD1; cdr3_nt: TGTGCCAGCAGTTTTCGACAGGGTTCCTACGAGCAGTACTTC; cdr3_aa: CASSFRQGSYEQYF
clone_size: many; j_call: TRBJ2-1; cdr3_length: 15; v_call: TRBV9; d_call: -; cdr3_nt: TGTGCCAGCAGCGTGTCAGGGTCCTCCTACAATGAGCAGTTCTTC; cdr3_aa: CASSVSGSSYNEQFF
clone_size: -; j_call: TRBJ2-3; cdr3_length: 15; v_call: TRBV10-3; d_call: TRBD2; cdr3_nt: TGTGCCATCACAACTAGCGCAACTAGCACAGATACGCAGTATTTT; cdr3_aa: CAITTSATSTDTQYF
clone_size: -; j_call: TRBJ1-5; cdr3_length: 13; v_call: TRBV5-8; d_call: -; cdr3_nt: TGTGCCAGCAGACCGGCGAGCAATCAGCCCCAGCATTTT; cdr3_aa: CASRPASNQPQHF
clone_size: -; j_call: TRBJ1-2; cdr3_length: 16; v_call: TRBV12-3/TRBV12-4; d_call: -; cdr3_nt: TGTGCCAGCAGGACCACCGACAGAACACTGTTCTATGGCTACACCTTC; cdr3_aa: CASRTTDRTLFYGYTF
clone_size: -; j_call: TRBJ1-5; cdr3_length: 17; v_call: TRBV5-6; d_call: -; cdr3_nt: TGTGCCAGCAGTTCTAACACCGGGACACCGCTCAATCAGCCCCAGCATTTT; cdr3_aa: CASSSNTGTPLNQPQHF
clone_size: -; j_call: TRBJ2-3; cdr3_length: 13; v_call: TRBV29-1; d_call: TRBD1; cdr3_nt: TGCAGCGTCAGGACAGGCGGCGGGGATACGCAGTATTTT; cdr3_aa: CSVRTGGGDTQYF
clone_size: many; j_call: TRBJ2-1; cdr3_length: 13; v_call: TRBV19; d_call: -; cdr3_nt: TGTGCCAGTAGTATGGGTTTACGTAATGAGCAGTTCTTC; cdr3_aa: CASSMGLRNEQFF
clone_size: -; j_call: TRBJ1-6; cdr3_length: 16; v_call: TRBV20-1; d_call: TRBD1; cdr3_nt: TGCAGTGCTAAAGGGACAGGGGGCGCGGTAGATTCACCCCTCCACTTT; cdr3_aa: CSAKGTGGAVDSPLHF
clone_size: few; j_call: TRBJ2-1; cdr3_length: 16; v_call: TRBV3-1; d_call: TRBD2; cdr3_nt: TGTGCCAGCAGCCAGCAACTAGCGGGAAAATACAATGAGCAGTTCTTC; cdr3_aa: CASSQQLAGKYNEQFF
clone_size: -; j_call: TRBJ2-7; cdr3_length: 15; v_call: TRBV4-3; d_call: TRBD1; cdr3_nt: TGCGCCAGCAGCCAGGGAGGACAGGGGAGCTACGAGCAGTACTTC; cdr3_aa: CASSQGGQGSYEQYF
clone_size: few; j_call: TRBJ1-1; cdr3_length: 13; v_call: TRBV11-1; d_call: -; cdr3_nt: TGTGCCAGCAGCTTAGAACAGGAAGATGAAGCTTTCTTT; cdr3_aa: CASSLEQEDEAFF
clone_size: few; j_call: TRBJ2-3; cdr3_length: 16; v_call: TRBV5-1; d_call: TRBD1; cdr3_nt: TGCGCCAGCAGCTTGGACCAGGGGGCGTTGGCAGATACGCAGTATTTT; cdr3_aa: CASSLDQGALADTQYF
clone_size: -; j_call: TRBJ2-3; cdr3_length: 17; v_call: TRBV6-5; d_call: TRBD2; cdr3_nt: TGTGCCAGCAGCTTTTTCTTAGCGGGAGGGAGGGTGGATACGCAGTATTTT; cdr3_aa: CASSFFLAGGRVDTQYF
clone_size: few; j_call: TRBJ1-1; cdr3_length: 11; v_call: TRBV2; d_call: -; cdr3_nt: TGTGCCAGCAGTGAAGCGAGGGAAGCTTTCTTT; cdr3_aa: CASSEAREAFF
clone_size: few; j_call: TRBJ2-5; cdr3_length: 17; v_call: TRBV18; d_call: -; cdr3_nt: TGTGCCAGCTCACCATGGGAGACAGGACCAAACAAAGAGACCCAGTACTTC; cdr3_aa: CASSPWETGPNKETQYF
clone_size: few; j_call: TRBJ2-2; cdr3_length: 15; v_call: TRBV7-9; d_call: TRBD2; cdr3_nt: TGTGCCAGCAGCTCGGGACTAGCGGGAACCGGGGAGCTGTTTTTT; cdr3_aa: CASSSGLAGTGELFF
clone_size: few; j_call: TRBJ1-6; cdr3_length: 15; v_call: TRBV7-2; d_call: -; cdr3_nt: TGTGCCAGCAGCCTCCAGCCTAGGCATAATTCACCCCTCCACTTT; cdr3_aa: CASSLQPRHNSPLHF
clone_size: -; j_call: TRBJ2-5; cdr3_length: 14; v_call: TRBV24-1; d_call: TRBD1; cdr3_nt: TGTGCCACCAGTCGACAGGGGAGGTTGGAGACCCAGTACTTC; cdr3_aa: CATSRQGRLETQYF
clone_size: few; j_call: TRBJ2-7; cdr3_length: 15; v_call: TRBV7-8; d_call: -; cdr3_nt: TGTGCCAGCAGCCTGAGGCGCGGTACCTCCTACGAGCAGTACTTC; cdr3_aa: CASSLRRGTSYEQYF
clone_size: -; j_call: TRBJ2-4; cdr3_length: 14; v_call: TRBV15; d_call: -; cdr3_nt: TGTGCCACCTCAGCGAGATTAGCCAAAAACATTCAGTACTTC; cdr3_aa: CATSARLAKNIQYF
clone_size: few; j_call: TRBJ1-6; cdr3_length: 18; v_call: TRBV4-1; d_call: TRBD1; cdr3_nt: TGCGCCAGCAGCCCCCGGGACAGGGGGAGCTCCTATAATTCACCCCTCCACTTT; cdr3_aa: CASSPRDRGSSYNSPLHF
clone_size: few; j_call: TRBJ2-3; cdr3_length: 16; v_call: TRBV12-3/TRBV12-4; d_call: TRBD2; cdr3_nt: TGTGCCAGCAGCCCTACCGTGGGAGGGCCTGGGGATACGCAGTATTTT; cdr3_aa: CASSPTVGGPGDTQYF
clone_size: few; j_call: TRBJ1-5; cdr3_length: 15; v_call: TRBV12-3/TRBV12-4; d_call: TRBD1; cdr3_nt: TGTGCCAGCAGCACAACAGGGGCGGACAATCAGCCCCAGCATTTT; cdr3_aa: CASSTTGADNQPQHF
clone_size: few; j_call: TRBJ2-3; cdr3_length: 14; v_call: TRBV5-1; d_call: -; cdr3_nt: TGCGCCAGCAGCTTACGGAGGGGCACAGATACGCAGTATTTT; cdr3_aa: CASSLRRGTDTQYF
clone_size: -; j_call: TRBJ1-6; cdr3_length: 15; v_call: TRBV12-2; d_call: -; cdr3_nt: TGTGCAAGTCGCTTACATGGGACAGTTAATTCACCCCTCCACTTT; cdr3_aa: CASRLHGTVNSPLHF
clone_size: few; j_call: TRBJ1-4; cdr3_length: 15; v_call: TRBV20-1; d_call: -; cdr3_nt: TGCAGTGCTAGAGGGAGACTTGCAACTAATGAAAAACTGTTTTTT; cdr3_aa: CSARGRLATNEKLFF
clone_size: -; j_call: TRBJ2-3; cdr3_length: 17; v_call: TRBV10-3; d_call: TRBD2; cdr3_nt: TGTGCCATCAGAGGACTAGCGGGGGGTAGGGACACAGATACGCAGTATTTT; cdr3_aa: CAIRGLAGGRDTDTQYF
clone_size: -; j_call: TRBJ1-1; cdr3_length: 17; v_call: TRBV20-1; d_call: -; cdr3_nt: TGCAGTGCTAGAGACCCAGGCATGGTAGGGGGTCACACTGAAGCTTTCTTT; cdr3_aa: CSARDPGMVGGHTEAFF
clone_size: -; j_call: TRBJ1-6; cdr3_length: 14; v_call: TRBV12-3/TRBV12-4; d_call: TRBD1; cdr3_nt: TGTGCCAGCAGGTCCGGGACAGAAAATTCACCCCTCCACTTT; cdr3_aa: CASRSGTENSPLHF
clone_size: -; j_call: TRBJ1-5; cdr3_length: 14; v_call: TRBV10-3; d_call: TRBD1; cdr3_nt: TGTGCCACTCGTGGCGGGCAGGGGGGTCAGCCCCAGCATTTT; cdr3_aa: CATRGGQGGQPQHF
clone_size: few; j_call: TRBJ2-3; cdr3_length: 15; v_call: TRBV3-1; d_call: TRBD1; cdr3_nt: TGTGCCAGCAGCCAAGGGAGACAGGGTACAGATACGCAGTATTTT; cdr3_aa: CASSQGRQGTDTQYF
clone_size: -; j_call: TRBJ2-5; cdr3_length: 14; v_call: TRBV27; d_call: -; cdr3_nt: TGTGCCAGCAGTTCATTAGTAGATCAGGAGACCCAGTACTTC; cdr3_aa: CASSSLVDQETQYF
clone_size: -; j_call: TRBJ2-6; cdr3_length: 14; v_call: TRBV20-1; d_call: -; cdr3_nt: TGCAGTGCCCCCCTCCCCTCTGGGGCCAACGTCCTGACTTTC; cdr3_aa: CSAPLPSGANVLTF